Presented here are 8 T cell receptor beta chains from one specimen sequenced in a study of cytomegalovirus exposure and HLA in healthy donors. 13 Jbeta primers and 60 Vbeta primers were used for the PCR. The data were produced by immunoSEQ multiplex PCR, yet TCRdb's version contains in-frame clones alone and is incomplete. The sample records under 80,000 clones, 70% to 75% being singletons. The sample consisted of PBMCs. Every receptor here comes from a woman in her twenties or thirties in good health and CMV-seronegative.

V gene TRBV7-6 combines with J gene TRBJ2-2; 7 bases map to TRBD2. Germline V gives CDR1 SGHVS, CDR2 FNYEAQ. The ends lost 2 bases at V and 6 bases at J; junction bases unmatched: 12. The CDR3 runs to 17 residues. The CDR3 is CASSLMAAGVDAGELFF. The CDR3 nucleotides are TGTGCCAGCAGCTTAATGGCGGCGGGAGTTGACGCCGGGGAGCTGTTTTTT.

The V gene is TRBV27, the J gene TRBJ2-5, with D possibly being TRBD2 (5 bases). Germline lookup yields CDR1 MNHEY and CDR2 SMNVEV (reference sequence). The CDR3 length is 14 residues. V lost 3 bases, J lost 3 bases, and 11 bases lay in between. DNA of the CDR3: TGTGCCAGCAGTTTTCTGGGGAGTAAAGAGACCCAGTACTTC. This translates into CASSFLGSKETQYF.

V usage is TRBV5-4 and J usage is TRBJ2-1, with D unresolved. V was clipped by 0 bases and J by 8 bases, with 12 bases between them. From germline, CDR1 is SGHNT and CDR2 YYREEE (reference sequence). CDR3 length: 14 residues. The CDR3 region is CASSLEISMHEQFF. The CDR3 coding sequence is TGTGCCAGCAGCTTGGAGATTAGCATGCATGAGCAGTTCTTC. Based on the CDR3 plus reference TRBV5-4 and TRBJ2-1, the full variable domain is ETGVTQSPTHLIKTRGQQVTLRCSSQSGHNTVSWYQQALGQGPQFIFQYYREEENGRGNFPPRFSGLQFPNYSSELNVNALELDDSALYLCASSLEISMHEQFFGPGTRLTVL.

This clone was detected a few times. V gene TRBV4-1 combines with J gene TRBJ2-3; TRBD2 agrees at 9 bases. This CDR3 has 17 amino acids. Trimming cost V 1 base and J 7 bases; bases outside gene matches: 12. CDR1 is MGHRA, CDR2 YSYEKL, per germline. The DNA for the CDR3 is TGCGCCAGCAGCCAAGTGAGTGGCGGGAGGGGGATCCATACGCAGTATTTT. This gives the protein CASSQVSGGRGIHTQYF.

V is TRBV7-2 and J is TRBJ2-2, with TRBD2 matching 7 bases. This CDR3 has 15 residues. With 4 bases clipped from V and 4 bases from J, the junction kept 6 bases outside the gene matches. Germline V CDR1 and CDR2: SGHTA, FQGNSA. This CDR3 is CASSWEGLTTGELFF. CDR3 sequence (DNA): TGTGCCAGCAGCTGGGAGGGACTTACCACCGGGGAGCTGTTTTTT.

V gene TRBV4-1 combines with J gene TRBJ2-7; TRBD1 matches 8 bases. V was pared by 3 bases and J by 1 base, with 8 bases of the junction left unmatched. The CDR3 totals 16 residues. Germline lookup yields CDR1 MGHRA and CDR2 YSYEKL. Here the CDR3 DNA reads TGCGCCAGCAGCCACGTAGGGACAGGAATTTCCTACGAGCAGTACTTC. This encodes CASSHVGTGISYEQYF.

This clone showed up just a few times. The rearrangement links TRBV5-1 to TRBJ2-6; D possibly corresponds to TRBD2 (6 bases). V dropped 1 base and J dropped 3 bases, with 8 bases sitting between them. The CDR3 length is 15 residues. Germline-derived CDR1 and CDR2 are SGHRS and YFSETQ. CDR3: CASSLLGGGANVLTF. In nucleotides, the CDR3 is TGCGCCAGCAGCTTGTTGGGGGGTGGGGCCAACGTCCTGACTTTC.

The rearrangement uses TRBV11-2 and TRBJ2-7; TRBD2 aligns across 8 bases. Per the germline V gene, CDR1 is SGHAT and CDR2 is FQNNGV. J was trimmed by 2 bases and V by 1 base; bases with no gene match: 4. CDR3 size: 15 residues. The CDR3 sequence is CASSLAGGVTYEQYF. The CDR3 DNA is TGTGCCAGCAGCTTAGCCGGGGGGGTGACCTACGAGCAGTACTTC. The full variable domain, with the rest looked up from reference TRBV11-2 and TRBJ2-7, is EAGVAQSPRYKIIEKRQSVAFWCNPISGHATLYWYQQILGQGPKLLIQFQNNGVVDDSQLPKDRFSAERLKGVDSTLKIQPAKLEDSAVYLCASSLAGGVTYEQYFGPGTRLTVT.